This TCR beta chain originates from a study of T cells after yellow fever vaccination. One entry per CDR3 protein results from TCRdb running MiXCR on the 5' RACE reads. The data show 310,000 or so distinct CDR3 sequences, with more than 3% seen just once and roughly a quarter held by the top ten. This clonotype has ten or more counts. The sequencing here drew on PBMCs, taken on the day of the yellow fever booster vaccination. The TCR sequence derives from a man aged 18 to 35 who received the YFV17D yellow fever vaccine.

The CDR3 DNA reads as TGTGCCAGCAGTTTAGTCGCAGGGGGGTACACCGGGGAGCTGTTTTTT. It yields the protein CASSLVAGGYTGELFF. The rearrangement links TRBV12-3 or TRBV12-4 to TRBJ2-2; tentative D call: TRBD1 (7 bases). Trimming took 1 base from V and 3 from J, leaving 12 bases between them. This CDR3 comprises 16 residues.